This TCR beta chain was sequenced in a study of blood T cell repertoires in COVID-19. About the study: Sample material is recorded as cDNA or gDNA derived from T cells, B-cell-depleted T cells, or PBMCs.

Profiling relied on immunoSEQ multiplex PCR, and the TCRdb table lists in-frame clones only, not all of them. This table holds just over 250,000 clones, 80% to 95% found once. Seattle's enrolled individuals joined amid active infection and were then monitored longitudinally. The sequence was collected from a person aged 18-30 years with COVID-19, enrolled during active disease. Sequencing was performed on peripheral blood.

The CDR3 loop reads CASSQNLGGQRYYNEQFF. CDR3 DNA: TGTGCCAGCAGCCAAAACCTCGGCGGACAGCGTTACTACAATGAGCAGTTCTTC. The rearrangement joins TRBV7-8 to TRBJ2-1, with D perhaps TRBD1 (6 bases). The CDR3 has 18 amino acids. Germline lookup yields CDR1 SGHVS and CDR2 FQNEAQ. The V end was cut by 5 bases, the J end by 3 bases, with 23 bases between.